These 31 T cell receptor beta chains originate from one sample sequenced in a study of shared clonotypes between healthy human individuals. The naive CD8 subset, CD45RO-negative cells positively selected for CCR7, excluded terminally differentiated effector memory CD45RA+ cells. The repertoire was sequenced with immunoSEQ multiplex PCR; TCRdb's copy has only in-frame clones and lacks some. The table has around 700,000 clones, 92% seen once. Material for sequencing was naive CD8+ T cells sorted from blood. These receptors all come from a man aged 25-45 years in good health.

The V call is TRBV15, the J call TRBJ1-1; no firm D call. CDR3 length: 14 residues. With 0 bases removed from V and 0 bases from J, the gap between germline ends came to 5 bases. CDR1 is LNHNV, CDR2 YYDKDF, per germline (reference sequence). The CDR3 protein is CATSRDPMNTEAFF. CDR3 coding DNA: TGTGCCACCAGCAGAGATCCGATGAACACTGAAGCTTTCTTT.

This chain joins TRBV4-3 and TRBJ2-7; tentatively, D is TRBD1 (5 bases). Trimming pared 1 base from V and 6 bases from J, leaving 19 bases between. CDR1 and CDR2 from the germline V gene are LGHNA and YSLEER. CDR3 length: 16 amino acids. This CDR3 reads CASSQVGAGKLIEQYF. The CDR3 DNA is TGCGCCAGCAGCCAAGTTGGGGCAGGGAAGTTGATCGAGCAGTACTTC.

V gene TRBV9 combines with J gene TRBJ1-4; D gene ambiguous. CDR3 length: 16 amino acids. V lost 0 bases and J lost 14, with 23 bases in between. Germline V gene data show CDR1 as SGDLS and CDR2 as YYNGEE. This CDR3 reads CASSVAAAWNEGRLFF. CDR3 DNA sequence: TGTGCCAGCAGCGTAGCGGCAGCCTGGAATGAAGGGCGGCTGTTTTTT.

This clone showed up just a few times. The rearrangement links TRBV7-3 to TRBJ2-2; no firm D call. This CDR3 comprises 12 residues. With 2 bases removed from V and 7 bases from J, the gap between germline ends came to 5 bases. CDR1 SGHTA and CDR2 FQGTGA come from the germline V gene. The CDR3 nucleotides are TGTGCCAGCAGCTTATCGCACGGGGAGCTGTTTTTT. This encodes CASSLSHGELFF. Full variable domain (outside the CDR3, taken from reference TRBV7-3 and TRBJ2-2): GAGVSQTPSNKVTEKGKYVELRCDPISGHTALYWYRQSLGQGPEFLIYFQGTGAADDSGLPNDRFFAVRPEGSVSTLKIQRTERGDSAVYLCASSLSHGELFFGEGSRLTVL.

The V and J genes are TRBV19 and TRBJ2-1; possible D gene TRBD2, 6 bases. CDR1 LNHDA and CDR2 SQIVND come from the germline V gene (reference sequence). The V gene lost 4 bases and the J gene lost 7 bases, with 8 bases spanning the gap. CDR3 size: 12 residues. This CDR3 is CASSNGGNEQFF. As DNA, the CDR3 is TGTGCCAGTAGTAATGGGGGGAATGAGCAGTTCTTC.

The J gene is TRBJ2-1, the V gene TRBV7-3, with TRBD2 matching 7 bases. The CDR3 is 14 amino acids. V shed 1 base, J shed 5 bases, and the junction held 2 bases outside the gene matches. Germline CDR1 is SGHTA and CDR2 is FQGTGA. For the CDR3, the DNA is TGTGCCAGCAGCTTAATGCGGGAGAACAATGAGCAGTTCTTC. It translates to CASSLMRENNEQFF.

V is TRBV10-2 and J is TRBJ2-1; TRBD1 is a possible D gene (5 bases). This CDR3 is 12 amino acids long. Germline CDR1 is WSHSY and CDR2 is SAAADI. Trimming pared 7 bases from V and 9 bases from J, leaving 13 bases between. CDR3 DNA sequence: TGCGCCAGCAAGGCAGGGAATGGTGAGCAGTTCTTC. The encoded protein is CASKAGNGEQFF.

This clone showed up just a few times. J is TRBJ1-1 and V is TRBV15; TRBD1 is a possible D gene (5 bases). CDR1 and CDR2 (germline): LNHNV, YYDKDF (reference sequence). The CDR3 runs to 14 residues. V lost 0 bases and J lost 4, with 9 bases in between. The CDR3 reads CATSRDHGGTEAFF. The CDR3 DNA reads TGTGCCACCAGCAGAGATCACGGGGGCACTGAAGCTTTCTTT.

This clone was detected once. The chain has TRBV9 and TRBJ2-1; TRBD2 might be the D (6 bases). V dropped 0 bases and J dropped 7 bases, with 20 bases sitting between them. Germline lookup yields CDR1 SGDLS and CDR2 YYNGEE. The CDR3 is 17 residues long. The CDR3 DNA reads TGTGCCAGCAGCGTAGAGGGACTCCACGAAAAGCTAAATGAGCAGTTCTTC. Its protein product is CASSVEGLHEKLNEQFF.

The chain is built from TRBV29-1 and TRBJ2-7; 7 positions match TRBD1. V shed 1 base, J shed 2 bases, and the junction held 11 bases outside the gene matches. The germline V gene encodes CDR1 SQVTM and CDR2 ANQGSEA. This CDR3 has 16 amino acids. The CDR3 loop reads CSVEVWGTGEPYEQYF. The CDR3 nucleotides read TGCAGCGTTGAAGTTTGGGGAACAGGGGAACCCTACGAGCAGTACTTC.

The V call is TRBV7-9, the J call TRBJ2-1; maybe TRBD2 (6 bases). Between the trimmed V and J ends, which lost 5 bases and 7 bases, there was a span of 18 bases. The CDR3 sequence is 15 residues long. Germline CDR1 SEHNR, CDR2 FQNEAQ (reference sequence). Here the CDR3 reads CASSPALGAGNEQFF. CDR3 sequence (DNA): TGTGCCAGCAGCCCCGCCTTAGGGGCGGGAAATGAGCAGTTCTTC.

The rearrangement uses TRBV9 and TRBJ2-1, with D perhaps matching TRBD2 (6 bases). The CDR3 runs to 13 residues. CDR1 SGDLS and CDR2 YYNGEE come from the germline V gene. V lost 6 bases to trimming and J lost 8 bases, with 15 bases between them. The DNA for the CDR3 is TGTGCCAGCAAGGCGGGACTCCAGGATGAGCAGTTCTTC. Translating it yields CASKAGLQDEQFF.

The CDR3 bases are TGTGCCAGCAGCGGTTATATGGTGAGAGCTTTCTTT. Its translation is CASSGYMVRAFF. V gene TRBV5-6 combines with J gene TRBJ1-1; no clear D. Germline loops: CDR1 SGHDT, CDR2 YYEEEE. CDR3 length: 12 residues. Trimming removed 4 bases at V and 10 bases at J, with 14 bases between.

V gene TRBV9 combines with J gene TRBJ2-7; possible D gene TRBD1, 6 bases. The CDR3 totals 17 residues. The V gene's germline CDR1 is SGDLS and CDR2 YYNGEE. V was pared by 3 bases and J by 4 bases, with 23 bases between. Here the CDR3 reads CASSEGPSAGDLYEQYF. CDR3 DNA: TGTGCCAGCAGCGAGGGGCCCAGTGCAGGGGACCTATACGAGCAGTACTTC. Filled out from reference TRBV9 and TRBJ2-7, the complete variable domain reads DSGVTQTPKHLITATGQRVTLRCSPRSGDLSVYWYQQSLDQGLQFLIQYYNGEERAKGNILERFSAQQFPDLHSELNLSSLELGDSALYFCASSEGPSAGDLYEQYFGPGTRLTVT.

In DNA form, the CDR3 reads TGTGCCAGCAGCTTAGGGGAGGTCGGGAGGAGCTCAGATACGCAGTATTTT. Its protein product is CASSLGEVGRSSDTQYF. This chain joins TRBV7-8 and TRBJ2-3; TRBD2 matches at 7 bases. After removal of 1 base from V and 4 bases from J, the junction contained 11 bases not matched to a gene. CDR3 length: 17 amino acids. Looked up from germline, CDR1 is SGHVS and CDR2 is FQNEAQ.

The table lists this clone with a count of one. The J gene is TRBJ2-3, the V gene TRBV5-1; D gene unclear. V was pared by 1 base and J by 3 bases, with 9 bases between. This CDR3 is built from 14 residues. Germline CDR1 SGHRS, CDR2 YFSETQ. For the CDR3, the DNA is TGCGCCAGCAGCTTGCGTCTAGTAACAGATACGCAGTATTTT. It encodes CASSLRLVTDTQYF.

CDR3 nucleotide sequence: TGTGCCAGCAGTTTCACCCGTGCAGGGTTCAACGAGCAGTACTTC. This encodes CASSFTRAGFNEQYF. The J gene is TRBJ2-7, the V gene TRBV28, with D possibly TRBD1 on 5 matching bases. From germline, CDR1 is MDHEN and CDR2 SYDVKM. Trimming pared 3 bases from V and 5 bases from J, leaving 17 bases between. The CDR3 extends over 15 amino acids.

The chain links TRBV7-3 to TRBJ2-1; D gene unclear. Trimming left V 5 bases short and J 9 bases short, with 20 bases between. CDR3 size: 15 residues. Germline CDR1 and CDR2: SGHTA and FQGTGA. CDR3 region: CASSPKPRAQTEQFF. The CDR3, as DNA: TGTGCCAGCAGCCCCAAGCCCCGAGCCCAAACTGAGCAGTTCTTC.

V is TRBV4-1 and J is TRBJ2-7; D unresolved. The CDR3 length is 14 residues. Germline V gene data show CDR1 as MGHRA and CDR2 as YSYEKL. V was clipped by 1 base and J by 7 bases, with 14 bases between them. The chain's CDR3 is CASSQVSGPGEQYF. Here the CDR3 DNA reads TGCGCCAGCAGCCAAGTCTCCGGGCCTGGGGAGCAGTACTTC.

The chain recombines TRBV5-4 with TRBJ2-5; D is ambiguous. The germline CDR1 and CDR2 sequences are SGHNT and YYREEE (reference sequence). The CDR3 spans 13 residues. The V gene lost 0 bases and the J gene lost 5 bases, with 8 bases spanning the gap. In DNA form, the CDR3 reads TGTGCCAGCAGCTTGGGGGTGGATGAGACCCAGTACTTC. Translating gives CASSLGVDETQYF.

The J gene is TRBJ2-7, the V gene TRBV9, with 9 bases that match TRBD2. J gave up 3 bases and V 2 bases, and 3 bases lay outside the gene matches. Germline CDR1 is SGDLS and CDR2 is YYNGEE. CDR3 length equals 14 residues. CDR3 DNA sequence: TGTGCCAGCAGCGTGATAGCGGGGGACTACGAGCAGTACTTC. This codes for CASSVIAGDYEQYF.

The V gene is TRBV19, the J gene TRBJ1-5, with a possible D match to TRBD1 (5 bases). Germline CDR1 and CDR2: LNHDA and SQIVND (reference sequence). V was trimmed by 8 bases and J by 5 bases, leaving 13 bases between them. The CDR3 contains 13 residues. CDR3 coding DNA: TGTGCCAGTTCCCCCGCAGGGTATCAGCCCCAGCATTTT. Translation gives CASSPAGYQPQHF.

This clone appeared once. The rearrangement uses TRBV7-9 and TRBJ2-1; TRBD1 is a possible D gene (5 bases). The CDR3 sequence is 15 residues long. V was trimmed by 3 bases and J by 8 bases, leaving 17 bases between them. In germline, CDR1 is SEHNR, CDR2 FQNEAQ (reference sequence). CDR3 region: CASSLGLFLADEQFF. CDR3 nucleotides: TGTGCCAGCAGCTTGGGGCTGTTTCTCGCTGATGAGCAGTTCTTC.

The chain uses TRBV7-9 and TRBJ2-7; TRBD1 matches 7 bases. J lost 2 bases, V lost 5 bases, and 6 bases had no gene match. The germline V gene has CDR1 SEHNR and CDR2 FQNEAQ (reference sequence). The CDR3 covers 14 residues. CDR3 DNA sequence: TGTGCCAGCAGCCCCAGGGACAGAACCTACGAGCAGTACTTC. It specifies CASSPRDRTYEQYF.

The V gene is TRBV9, the J gene TRBJ2-1; 9 bases match TRBD1. CDR3 length: 16 residues. The junction had 10 bases not matched to a gene; V was cut back by 3 bases and J by 6 bases. The germline CDR1 and CDR2 sequences are SGDLS and YYNGEE. The CDR3 sequence is CASSAPGTGSVNEQFF. The CDR3 region has the DNA TGTGCCAGCAGCGCGCCCGGGACAGGGTCAGTCAATGAGCAGTTCTTC.

The rearrangement joins TRBV7-2 to TRBJ2-7; 7 nucleotides line up with TRBD2. This CDR3 is built from 16 residues. Germline lookup yields CDR1 SGHTA and CDR2 FQGNSA. V trimming: 5 bases; J trimming: 2 bases; junction bases outside the gene matches: 12. CDR3 nucleotide sequence: TGTGCCAGCAGCGCCCCTTTGCGGGAGTTCCCCTACGAGCAGTACTTC. This translates into CASSAPLREFPYEQYF.

This clone appeared once. V gene TRBV19 combines with J gene TRBJ2-2; TRBD2 might be the D (6 bases). The CDR3 totals 16 residues. Germline CDR1 LNHDA, CDR2 SQIVND (reference sequence). V was shortened by 3 bases and J by 6 bases, with 17 bases between the two germline ends. CDR3 amino acids: CASSIPLGAGPGELFF. The CDR3 bases are TGTGCCAGTAGTATCCCATTAGGGGCGGGACCCGGGGAGCTGTTTTTT.

Points on this clone: The same CDR3 arises from other DNA sequences in this sample as well. The chain employs TRBV7-9 and TRBJ2-3; D gene ambiguous. The CDR3 extends over 13 amino acids. Per the germline V gene, CDR1 is SEHNR and CDR2 is FQNEAQ (reference sequence). V was shortened by 5 bases and J by 0 bases, with 6 bases between the two germline ends. CDR3 bases: TGTGCCAGCAGCCCCAGCAGCACAGATACGCAGTATTTT. Translated, it gives CASSPSSTDTQYF.

This clone has just one count. This rearrangement joins TRBV10-3 to TRBJ2-4; D unclear. CDR3 length equals 14 residues. The germline V and J ends were trimmed by 3 bases and 7 bases, with 13 bases remaining between them. Per the germline V gene, CDR1 is ENHRY and CDR2 is SYGVKD. CDR3 protein: CAISDPFGANIQYF. DNA of the CDR3: TGTGCCATCAGTGACCCTTTTGGAGCTAACATTCAGTACTTC.

The CDR3 spells CASSPFSWGDEQYF. The CDR3 DNA reads as TGTGCCAGCTCACCATTTTCATGGGGCGACGAGCAGTACTTC. The chain couples TRBV18 to TRBJ2-7; weak D call: TRBD1 (5 bases). The CDR3 is made up of 14 amino acids. V gave up 2 bases and J gave up 5 bases, with 13 bases separating them. CDR1 is KGHSH and CDR2 is LQKENI in the germline V gene.

The J gene is TRBJ2-3, the V gene TRBV7-9; D might be TRBD2 (5 bases). The CDR3 totals 14 residues. V shed 4 bases and J shed 2 bases, with 10 bases lying between them. Germline CDR1 SEHNR, CDR2 FQNEAQ (reference sequence). The CDR3 coding sequence is TGTGCCAGCAGCTCGGGAAGCTACACAGATACGCAGTATTTT. Amino acid sequence: CASSSGSYTDTQYF.